This T cell receptor (beta chain) was captured by sequencing in a study of T-cell memory formation after mild COVID-19. The authors produced TCR alpha and TCR beta cDNA libraries with sample barcodes and UMIs by 5'RACE using constant-segment primers. TCRdb processed the 5' RACE reads anew with MiXCR; each CDR3 protein has one entry. Among 240,000 or so distinct CDR3 sequences, over 8.5% were seen once, and the ten largest hold roughly a fifth. As concerns this clonotype: The target antigen is unknown.

Between the trimmed V and J ends, which lost 6 bases and 1 base, there was a span of 6 bases. CDR1 and CDR2 from the germline V gene are MNHEY and SVGAGI. The CDR3 totals 12 residues. General study points: Day 15 to 85 contracting clones showed balanced CD4/CD8; later expanders leaned CD4+.

The chain joins TRBV6-5 to TRBJ1-1; D is unresolved. The origin of this receptor is a man in his late teens or twenties who had mild COVID-19 (a few samples of this study predate the infection). Cell type and time point are not known. Sequenced material: PBMCs or a T cell subset sorted from them (not recorded which). The CDR3 region is CASRTQNTEAFF. CDR3 sequence (DNA): TGTGCCAGCAGGACCCAGAACACTGAAGCTTTCTTT.